This T cell receptor (beta chain) is from a study of OX40 agonist ivuxolimab in advanced cancers. About the research overall: Six ivuxolimab dose levels, 0.01 to 10 mg/kg, were given intravenously every 2 weeks.

The data were produced by immunoSEQ multiplex PCR, yet TCRdb's version contains in-frame clones alone and is incomplete. The table records approximately 10,000 clones, about 86% of them present only once. As concerns this clone: Its specificity is unknown.

General study results and limits: Expanded clones tended on average to be more numerous among CD8+ T cells than CD4+. CD4+ and CD8+ blood T cells expanded clonally by week 6 at 0.1 to 3.0 mg/kg.

The sequence derives from an adult with an advanced solid tumor such as melanoma, head and neck, liver or kidney cancer. The sequences come from CD4+ or CD8+ T cells sorted from blood, collected in a trial of the OX40 agonist ivuxolimab.

Here the CDR3 reads CASSSAGRETQYF. As DNA, the CDR3 is TGTGCCAGCAGTTCCGCGGGAAGGGAGACCCAGTACTTC. The J gene is TRBJ2-5, the V gene TRBV27, with D possibly TRBD2 on 6 matching bases. V was shortened by 4 bases and J by 5 bases, with 11 bases between the two germline ends. Looked up from germline, CDR1 is MNHEY and CDR2 is SMNVEV (reference sequence). The length of the CDR3 is 13 residues.